The next 8 T cell receptor beta chains were all read from a single sample in a study of spatial heterogeneity in lung cancer. Study-wide points: Tumor mutation count correlated with how many alpha and beta TCRs expanded intratumorally.

The antigens for these receptors are not known. Time point noted: sample taken at primary tumor resection. TCRdb fed the 5' RACE reads into MiXCR, producing one record per CDR3 protein. The data hold some 97,000 distinct CDR3 sequences, with approximately 4.4% observed a single time. The starting material was lung tumor tissue, obtained at surgery. The receptors derive from a male donor with early-stage non-small cell lung cancer.

Ten or more counts support this clonotype. The genes are TRBV15 and TRBJ2-4; D is uncertain. V was pared by 3 bases and J by 7 bases, with 10 bases between. CDR3 length: 13 amino acids. Germline values: CDR1 LNHNV, CDR2 YYDKDF (reference sequence). CDR3 amino acids: CATSSDSSNIQYF. The CDR3, as DNA: TGTGCCACCAGCAGTGATTCCTCGAACATTCAGTACTTC.

This clonotype came up many times. The V call is TRBV20-1, the J call TRBJ2-3; TRBD2 agrees at 7 bases. V was clipped by 8 bases and J by 4 bases; unmatched bases: 3. The CDR3 is 11 residues long. The V gene's germline CDR1 is DFQATT and CDR2 SNEGSKA (reference sequence). Here the CDR3 DNA reads TGCAGTACCGGACTAGCAGATACGCAGTATTTT. Translation gives CSTGLADTQYF.

About this clonotype: With a much larger clone just one base away, this may be a read error. The chain combines TRBV11-2 with TRBJ2-5, with a possible D match to TRBD1 (5 bases). The germline V gene has CDR1 SGHAT and CDR2 FQNNGV. V lost 5 bases and J lost 2, with 12 bases in between. CDR3 length: 14 amino acids. In DNA, the CDR3 is TGTGCCAGCAGCCTTGTACAGGCACAAGAGACCCAGTACTTC. Translation gives CASSLVQAQETQYF. Together with reference TRBV11-2 and TRBJ2-5, the CDR3 gives the full variable domain: EAGVAQSPRYKIIEKRQSVAFWCNPISGHATLYWYQQILGQGPKLLIQFQNNGVVDDSQLPKDRFSAERLKGVDSTLKIQPAKLEDSAVYLCASSLVQAQETQYFGPGTRLLVL.

The sample holds many counts of this clonotype. V usage is TRBV24-1 and J usage is TRBJ2-3; possibly TRBD2 for D (5 bases). Deletions cut 7 bases from V and 7 bases from J, with 14 bases between. There are 13 residues in the CDR3. Germline V gene data show CDR1 as KGHDR and CDR2 as SFDVKD. The CDR3, as DNA: TGTGCCACCAGGAGGAGCGGTGCTTATACGCAGTATTTT. Translated, it gives CATRRSGAYTQYF.

This chain connects TRBV5-4 to TRBJ1-2; D gene uncertain. The V gene lost 1 base and the J gene lost 4 bases, with 8 bases spanning the gap. This CDR3 spans 13 amino acids. The germline gives CDR1 SGHNT, CDR2 YYREEE (reference sequence). The CDR3 DNA is TGTGCCAGCAGCTTGACCGGGCCCTATGGCTACACCTTC. Translating it yields CASSLTGPYGYTF.

This clonotype was counted ten times or more. The chain uses TRBV4-1 and TRBJ1-2; D remains ambiguous. The germline V gene has CDR1 MGHRA and CDR2 YSYEKL. Trimming removed 5 bases at V and 4 bases at J, with 29 bases between. The CDR3 covers 19 residues. CDR3 in DNA: TGCGCCAGCAGCAAGGACGTACCACCCCCCCCGTCTGCGGGCTATGGCTACACCTTC. Translating it yields CASSKDVPPPPSAGYGYTF.

This clonotype has ten or more counts. The rearrangement links TRBV27 to TRBJ2-3; 10 bases match TRBD1. V dropped 10 bases and J dropped 3; count of bases not matched to a gene: 13. The length of the CDR3 is 16 residues. Germline lookup yields CDR1 MNHEY and CDR2 SMNVEV (reference sequence). The CDR3 is CATRLTGTGVTDTQYF. For the CDR3, the DNA is TGTGCCACCAGGTTGACCGGGACAGGGGTGACAGATACGCAGTATTTT.

This clonotype appeared many times. The chain couples TRBV12-3 or TRBV12-4 to TRBJ2-2, with D perhaps TRBD2 (6 bases). V lost 3 bases and J lost 5, with 10 bases in between. The CDR3 contains 14 residues. CDR3 sequence reads: CASSFNAGTGELFF. The CDR3 region has the DNA TGTGCCAGCAGTTTTAACGCGGGGACCGGGGAGCTGTTTTTT.